The T cell receptor beta chain under discussion was sequenced for a study of shared clonotypes between healthy human individuals (TCRdb year 2020). The study in broad terms: Three men and two women, aged 18 to 49 years, made up the cohort. Each donor's leukapheresis produced roughly between roughly 0.85 and 9 billion PBMCs. For each donor, three plates each were used for CD4 naive and CD4 memory, two plates were used for CD8 naive, and one plate was used for CD8 memory. The study deeply sequenced blood TCR repertoires of about 5 healthy adults to estimate repertoire size and the extent of clonotype sharing between individuals. To increase sequencing depth and limit assay-specific biases, TCR repertoire library preparation and sequencing were carried out by different laboratories using diverse techniques. Points the paper makes about the study in general: Sampling was restricted to blood, and TCR repertoires in tissues likely differ from the TCR repertoires found in blood. Across four donors, about 5.2% of naive CD4, 3.5% of naive CD8, 2% to 2.5% of memory CD4, and roughly 0.4% of memory CD8 clonotypes were shared. The small number of donors limited the genetic and exposure-history diversity represented. Clonotypes shared by all four sorted-subset donors showed higher generation probabilities than non-shared clonotypes. Pairwise subsampling led to the expectation that sequencing depth would affect the degree of clonotype sharing among donors. Rarefaction of sorted-subset datasets indicated incomplete sequencing despite the large sequencing depth. Larger estimated clonotype richness was generally found for naive subsets than for memory subsets.

Using the deep immunoSEQ assay, TCR CDR3 regions were amplified from genomic DNA by multiplex PCR. Genomic DNA extracted from each cell subset was distributed evenly over all wells of several immunoSEQ 96-well plates, and each plate served as one replicate. For sorted subsets, each replicate PCR was loaded with about 0.2 ug genomic DNA, equivalent to 32,000 or so T cell genomes. The purified libraries were quantified using a Qubit 3.0 fluorometer, sized with a Bioanalyzer 2100, and then quantified again using the KAPA Library Quantification kit. Each immunoSEQ 96-well plate was sequenced on its own single-read 150-cycle Illumina NextSeq 550 flow cell. In the source study's methods: Because only junctional sequences without quality scores were contained in the immunoSEQ output, filtering matching that applied to full-length reads could not be performed. Sequences were annotated with PyIR, a Python wrapper for IgBLAST v1.9, and V/J genes and CDR3 were assigned using IMGT germline references. Reads were removed for weak V/J assignments (E-value above 1e-6), missing CDR3, stop codons, out-of-frame junctions, or ambiguous translated residues. V3J clonotypes were defined as sequences sharing the same inferred V gene, J gene, and CDR3 amino acid sequence. Percentage overlap between repertoires was computed as shared unique clonotypes divided by the size of the smaller repertoire. RTK rarefaction, the Chao1 estimator, and Recon v2.1 estimates of unobserved clonotypes were used to assess repertoire richness. Generation probabilities for all TCRbeta clonotypes obtained by the gDNA method from a few donors were computed using OLGA. This is the immuneACCESS table as TCRdb keeps it, with only in-frame sequences that have V and J called. A part of the clones is gone; compared with another copy, unresolved V genes explain less than half, and the rest is unexplained. Clonal size and the V and J genes are those of that table, whereas D and trimming came from the DNA. The sample yields around 1,900,000 clones; 90% to 95% were counted once. Roughly 1.7% of the sample lies in the top ten.

The CDR3 numbers 14 residues from cysteine through phenylalanine. Of the read, only the CDR3 DNA is kept; its 42 bases are in frame from base 1. Per the germline V gene, LGHNA is the CDR1 and YSLEER is the CDR2. Relative to germline, V is 0 bases shorter and J is 3 bases shorter, with 6 bases between their ends. On this clone itself: The specificity of this receptor is unknown. Per-nucleotide qualities are absent, and no much larger clonotype sits a single base away. In the same sample, other DNA sequences code for this CDR3.

CD8 naive samples were CD45RO-negative cells positively selected for CCR7, giving a CD45RA+CCR7+ population that excluded TemRA cells. The donors were healthy, HIV-negative adults with no recently reported acute infections or vaccinations. Every donor was a Caucasian adult residing in Nashville, Tennessee, USA. Blood was collected by leukapheresis, and PBMCs were isolated by Ficoll-Histopaque density gradient centrifugation and then cryopreserved in liquid nitrogen vapor phase. Analytical flow cytometry was used to check the purity and quantity of each magnetically sorted T cell population. Genomic DNA was isolated from each sorted fraction and quantified by UV absorbance on a Nanodrop 2000c.

This chain is built from TRBV4-3 and TRBJ2-1; no D gene is confidently identified. The receptor was isolated from a man aged 18 to 30 in good health. Some clones in this sample may be carry-over from other donors' samples. Material: naive CD8+ T cells from PBMCs. Explained via the paper, the cell subset or site label denotes: CD45RA+CCR7+. CDR3 reads: CASSQDLGYNEQFF. The DNA is TGCGCCAGCAGCCAAGATCTGGGCTACAATGAGCAGTTCTTC.